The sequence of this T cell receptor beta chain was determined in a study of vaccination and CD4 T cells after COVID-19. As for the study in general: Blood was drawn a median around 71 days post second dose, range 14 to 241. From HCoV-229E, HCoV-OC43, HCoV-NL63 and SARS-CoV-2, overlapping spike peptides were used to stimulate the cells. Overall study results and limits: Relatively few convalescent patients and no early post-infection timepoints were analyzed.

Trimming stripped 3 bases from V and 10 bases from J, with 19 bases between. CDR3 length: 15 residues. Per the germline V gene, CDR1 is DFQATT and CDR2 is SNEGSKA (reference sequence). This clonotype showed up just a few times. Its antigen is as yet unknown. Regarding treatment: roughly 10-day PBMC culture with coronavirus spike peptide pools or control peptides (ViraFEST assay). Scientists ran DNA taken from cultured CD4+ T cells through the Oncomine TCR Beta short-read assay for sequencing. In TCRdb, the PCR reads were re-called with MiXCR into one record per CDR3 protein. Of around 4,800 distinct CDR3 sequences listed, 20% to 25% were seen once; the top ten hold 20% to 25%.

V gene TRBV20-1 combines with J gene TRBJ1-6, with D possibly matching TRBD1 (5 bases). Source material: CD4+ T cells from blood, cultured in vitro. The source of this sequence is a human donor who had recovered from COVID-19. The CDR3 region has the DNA TGCAGTGCTAGGGTAGCGGGGGAAGAGGGGTCACCCCTCCACTTT. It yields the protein CSARVAGEEGSPLHF.